This paragraph covers one T cell receptor beta chain sequence. The ends lost 11 bases at V and 4 bases at J; junction bases unmatched: 8. The CDR3 spans 14 residues. CDR1 SNHLY and CDR2 FYNNEI come from the germline V gene. These data come from a study of blood T cell repertoires in COVID-19. Study in general: Samples representing acute and convalescent COVID-19 were sourced from the United States, Italy and Spain.

Sequencing used immunoSEQ multiplex PCR; TCRdb keeps in-frame clones, though not all of them. Of roughly 28,000 clones in the sample, just over 85% were seen once. The chain couples TRBV2 to TRBJ2-3; TRBD1 matches at 11 bases. Sequences were obtained from peripheral blood. This clonotype was obtained from a woman aged 45-65 years with active COVID-19. Written as DNA, the CDR3 is TGTGCCTCCCAAAGGGACAGGGGGTCAGATACGCAGTATTTT. Protein: CASQRDRGSDTQYF. Combining the CDR3 with reference TRBV2 and TRBJ2-3 gives the whole variable domain EPEVTQTPSHQVTQMGQEVILRCVPISNHLYFYWYRQILGQKVEFLVSFYNNEISEKSEIFDDQFSVERPDGSNFTLKIRSTKLEDSAMYFCASQRDRGSDTQYFGPGTRLTVL.